This T cell receptor (beta chain) was sequenced for a study of PD-1 blockade in classical Hodgkin lymphoma. The repertoire was sequenced with immunoSEQ multiplex PCR; TCRdb's copy has only in-frame clones and lacks some. The sample consists of about 30,000 clones, about 81% of them appearing once. Every patient experienced relapse after autologous stem cell transplantation, and brentuximab vedotin exposure varied. Germline V gives CDR1 SGHAT, CDR2 FQNNGV. The CDR3 totals 13 residues. V lost 1 base and J lost 4, with 8 bases in between. The sequence was obtained from a human donor with classical Hodgkin lymphoma. The sequencing here drew on peripheral blood mononuclear cells (PBMCs), taken before the second cycle of nivolumab. The chain carries TRBV11-2 and TRBJ2-7; D is undetermined. Here the CDR3 reads CASSLAGRYEQYF. The DNA of the CDR3 is TGTGCCAGCAGCTTAGCGGGCCGGTACGAGCAGTACTTC.